These T cell receptor beta chains were read from a single sample in a study of identical twins. TCRdb re-derived calls from the 5' RACE reads in MiXCR, one entry per CDR3 protein. Of a few hundred thousand distinct CDR3 sequences in the sample, under 20% are singletons; the top ten hold approximately 12%. Sequenced input: naive T cells sorted from blood. The source of these receptors is a man between 45 and 60 years old in good health. CDR3s include the opening cysteine and the closing phenylalanine or tryptophan. The D gene is left open where the match is weak. Clone size is shown for a subset of rows, as once, few, many or a class of expanded clone.

d_gene: NA
j_gene: TRBJ2-3
v_gene: TRBV20-1
abundance: NA
CDR3nt: TGCAGTGCTAGAGCAGGGGCGCGGGGGATAGATACGCAGTATTTT
CDR3aa: CSARAGARGIDTQYF

d_gene: TRBD1
j_gene: TRBJ2-7
v_gene: TRBV28
abundance: NA
CDR3nt: TGTGCCAGCAGTAAACCGGGACAGGGGGCGTACGAGCAGTACTTC
CDR3aa: CASSKPGQGAYEQYF

d_gene: NA
j_gene: TRBJ2-3
v_gene: TRBV29-1
abundance: few
CDR3nt: TGCAGCGTACAGACATCCCTTGATACGCAGTATTTT
CDR3aa: CSVQTSLDTQYF

d_gene: NA
j_gene: TRBJ1-1
v_gene: TRBV20-1
abundance: few
CDR3nt: TGCAGTGCGGCAAGAGGGGTGAACACTGAAGCTTTCTTT
CDR3aa: CSAARGVNTEAFF

d_gene: NA
j_gene: TRBJ2-1
v_gene: TRBV5-1
abundance: many
CDR3nt: TGCGCCAGCAGCTACCGGGACGTCGATGAGCAGTTCTTC
CDR3aa: CASSYRDVDEQFF

d_gene: NA
j_gene: TRBJ2-7
v_gene: TRBV7-9
abundance: many
CDR3nt: TGTGCCAGCAGCTTACCCGTGGATAAATACGAGCAGTACTTC
CDR3aa: CASSLPVDKYEQYF

d_gene: TRBD2
j_gene: TRBJ2-1
v_gene: TRBV10-3
abundance: many
CDR3nt: TGTGCCATCAGTGAGTCGAGGCTAGCGGGAGACAATGAGCAGTTCTTC
CDR3aa: CAISESRLAGDNEQFF

d_gene: TRBD2
j_gene: TRBJ2-3
v_gene: TRBV4-1
abundance: NA
CDR3nt: TGCGCCAGCAGCCAAGACTTGGCTAGCGGGGGGTCAGATACGCAGTATTTT
CDR3aa: CASSQDLASGGSDTQYF

d_gene: NA
j_gene: TRBJ2-5
v_gene: TRBV29-1
abundance: NA
CDR3nt: TGCAGCGTGGCACACAGGGTTGGGGAGACCCAGTACTTC
CDR3aa: CSVAHRVGETQYF

d_gene: NA
j_gene: TRBJ2-7
v_gene: TRBV7-2
abundance: few
CDR3nt: TGTGCCAGCAGCCCTAGGGCCGTGATGTACGAGCAGTACTTC
CDR3aa: CASSPRAVMYEQYF

d_gene: NA
j_gene: TRBJ1-1
v_gene: TRBV29-1
abundance: many
CDR3nt: TGCAGCGTTCGGGGCGAGTGGGGGAACACTGAAGCTTTCTTT
CDR3aa: CSVRGEWGNTEAFF

d_gene: TRBD2
j_gene: TRBJ2-1
v_gene: TRBV6-2/TRBV6-3
abundance: NA
CDR3nt: TGTGCCAGCAAGCCCCCCGGACTAGCGGGAGGTAGCTCCTACAATGAGCAGTTCTTC
CDR3aa: CASKPPGLAGGSSYNEQFF

d_gene: TRBD1
j_gene: TRBJ2-1
v_gene: TRBV24-1
abundance: NA
CDR3nt: TGTGCCACCAGTGATTTCGGGACAGGGAGCTCCTACAATGAGCAGTTCTTC
CDR3aa: CATSDFGTGSSYNEQFF

d_gene: NA
j_gene: TRBJ1-1
v_gene: TRBV29-1
abundance: many
CDR3nt: TGCAGCGTTTCTCCGATTGTCGCTTTCTTT
CDR3aa: CSVSPIVAFF

d_gene: TRBD2
j_gene: TRBJ2-5
v_gene: TRBV20-1
abundance: NA
CDR3nt: TGCAGTGCTAGGGCTAGCGGGAGGGTCCATGAGACCCAGTACTTC
CDR3aa: CSARASGRVHETQYF

d_gene: NA
j_gene: TRBJ2-2
v_gene: TRBV7-8
abundance: many
CDR3nt: TGTGCCAGCAGCTTCTCCTCGCTCATACGAAATATACTCCAGGGGCGAGGAACCGGGGAGCTGTTTTTT
CDR3aa: CASSFSSLIRNILQGRGTGELFF

d_gene: NA
j_gene: TRBJ2-3
v_gene: TRBV29-1
abundance: few
CDR3nt: TGCAGCGTTAGACCCACAGATACGCAGTATTTT
CDR3aa: CSVRPTDTQYF

d_gene: TRBD2
j_gene: TRBJ2-3
v_gene: TRBV11-3
abundance: NA
CDR3nt: TGTGCCAGCAGCTTAGGCGGGGGACCGGCTACGGCAGATACGCAGTATTTT
CDR3aa: CASSLGGGPATADTQYF

d_gene: TRBD2
j_gene: TRBJ2-5
v_gene: TRBV3-1
abundance: many
CDR3nt: TGTGCCAGCAGCCATCCGGGACTAGGAGTAGAGACCCAGTACTTC
CDR3aa: CASSHPGLGVETQYF

d_gene: NA
j_gene: TRBJ1-5
v_gene: TRBV4-2
abundance: few
CDR3nt: TGTGCCAGCAGCCAAGATCATAGCAATCAGCCCCAGCATTTT
CDR3aa: CASSQDHSNQPQHF

d_gene: NA
j_gene: TRBJ1-1
v_gene: TRBV12-3/TRBV12-4
abundance: NA
CDR3nt: TGTGCCAGCAGTTTAGCCCACAGTGGGGAAGCTTTCTTT
CDR3aa: CASSLAHSGEAFF

d_gene: NA
j_gene: TRBJ2-7
v_gene: TRBV18
abundance: few
CDR3nt: TGTGCCAGCTCACCATACAGTTCCGAGCAGTACTTC
CDR3aa: CASSPYSSEQYF

d_gene: TRBD2
j_gene: TRBJ2-7
v_gene: TRBV5-5
abundance: NA
CDR3nt: TGTGCCAGCAGCTGGGAACTAGCGGGGACCTACGAGCAGTACTTC
CDR3aa: CASSWELAGTYEQYF

d_gene: TRBD2
j_gene: TRBJ2-7
v_gene: TRBV6-2/TRBV6-3
abundance: NA
CDR3nt: TGTGCCAGCAGCAACCTTCCGGGAGGCAGGGAGCAGTACTTC
CDR3aa: CASSNLPGGREQYF

d_gene: NA
j_gene: TRBJ2-7
v_gene: TRBV7-8
abundance: few
CDR3nt: TGTGCCAGCAGCTTAGGAGTGGTCCCCTACGAGCAGTACTTC
CDR3aa: CASSLGVVPYEQYF

d_gene: NA
j_gene: TRBJ2-7
v_gene: TRBV7-9
abundance: NA
CDR3nt: TGTGCCAGCAGCTTAACCTACTACGAGCAGTACTTC
CDR3aa: CASSLTYYEQYF

d_gene: NA
j_gene: TRBJ1-4
v_gene: TRBV6-1
abundance: NA
CDR3nt: TGTGCCAGCAGTGAGCGGGGACTGAGGGAAAAACTGTTTTTT
CDR3aa: CASSERGLREKLFF

d_gene: NA
j_gene: TRBJ1-2
v_gene: TRBV20-1
abundance: NA
CDR3nt: TGCAGTGCTATTCACGGGTGGTACTATGGCTACACCTTC
CDR3aa: CSAIHGWYYGYTF

d_gene: TRBD2
j_gene: TRBJ2-5
v_gene: TRBV7-8
abundance: NA
CDR3nt: TGTGCCAGCAGCCGTGGACTAGCGGGGCAGACCCAGTACTTC
CDR3aa: CASSRGLAGQTQYF

d_gene: NA
j_gene: TRBJ2-7
v_gene: TRBV27
abundance: many
CDR3nt: TGTGCCAGCAGAGGGGCCGCAGTGTCCACCTACGAGCAGTACTTC
CDR3aa: CASRGAAVSTYEQYF

d_gene: TRBD1
j_gene: TRBJ2-1
v_gene: TRBV7-6
abundance: NA
CDR3nt: TGTGCCAGCAGCCCGGGACAGAGGTTTTACAATGAGCAGTTCTTC
CDR3aa: CASSPGQRFYNEQFF

d_gene: NA
j_gene: TRBJ2-7
v_gene: TRBV4-2
abundance: few
CDR3nt: TGTGCCAGCAGCCAAGTTCCAGGGCCCTCCTACGAGCAGTACTTC
CDR3aa: CASSQVPGPSYEQYF

d_gene: TRBD2
j_gene: TRBJ2-7
v_gene: TRBV12-3/TRBV12-4
abundance: many
CDR3nt: TGTGCCAGCAGCTCCCCACCGGGACTAGCTTCTGGGCAGTACTTC
CDR3aa: CASSSPPGLASGQYF

d_gene: TRBD2
j_gene: TRBJ2-3
v_gene: TRBV18
abundance: NA
CDR3nt: TGTGCCAGCTCACCACCGGGACTAGCGGGAGCCTTAGATACGCAGTATTTT
CDR3aa: CASSPPGLAGALDTQYF

d_gene: NA
j_gene: TRBJ2-1
v_gene: TRBV7-2
abundance: few
CDR3nt: TGTGCCAGCAGCTTAGCGGAGATGAGTGGCGAGCAGTTCTTC
CDR3aa: CASSLAEMSGEQFF

d_gene: NA
j_gene: TRBJ1-3
v_gene: TRBV7-2
abundance: few
CDR3nt: TGTGCCAGCAGCTCCGATCGGAACACCATATATTTT
CDR3aa: CASSSDRNTIYF

d_gene: TRBD2
j_gene: TRBJ2-5
v_gene: TRBV6-2/TRBV6-3
abundance: NA
CDR3nt: TGTGCCAGCAGTTACCCCACTAGCGGGGGGTACGAAGAGACCCAGTACTTC
CDR3aa: CASSYPTSGGYEETQYF

d_gene: NA
j_gene: TRBJ2-1
v_gene: TRBV29-1
abundance: many
CDR3nt: TGCAGCGTTGAAGATTGGCAGCGGAGTAACAATGAGCAGTTCTTC
CDR3aa: CSVEDWQRSNNEQFF

d_gene: TRBD2
j_gene: TRBJ2-3
v_gene: TRBV5-1
abundance: NA
CDR3nt: TGCGCCAGCAGCTTGTTAGCGGGGATCACAGATACGCAGTATTTT
CDR3aa: CASSLLAGITDTQYF

d_gene: TRBD2
j_gene: TRBJ2-3
v_gene: TRBV28
abundance: many
CDR3nt: TGTGCCAGCAGTCCCACCACCTCCTTAGCGGGAGGGCCGGACACAGATACGCAGTATTTT
CDR3aa: CASSPTTSLAGGPDTDTQYF

d_gene: TRBD1
j_gene: TRBJ2-7
v_gene: TRBV27
abundance: few
CDR3nt: TGTGCCAGCCTTGACAGGGGGACGGGGGAGCAGTACTTC
CDR3aa: CASLDRGTGEQYF

d_gene: TRBD2
j_gene: TRBJ2-3
v_gene: TRBV7-3
abundance: many
CDR3nt: TGTGCCAGCAGCTTCGGACTAGCGGACACAGATACGCAGTATTTT
CDR3aa: CASSFGLADTDTQYF

d_gene: NA
j_gene: TRBJ2-7
v_gene: TRBV4-3
abundance: NA
CDR3nt: TGCGCCAGCAGCCAAGATTGGATAGTAAGGTACGAGCAGTACTTC
CDR3aa: CASSQDWIVRYEQYF

d_gene: TRBD2
j_gene: TRBJ2-5
v_gene: TRBV7-2
abundance: many
CDR3nt: TGTGCCAGCAGCACAGGACTAGCGGGGCAAGAGACCCAGTACTTC
CDR3aa: CASSTGLAGQETQYF

d_gene: NA
j_gene: TRBJ2-7
v_gene: TRBV25-1
abundance: NA
CDR3nt: TGTGCCAGCAGTTCTGACAGGTCCTTTTACGAGCAGTACTTC
CDR3aa: CASSSDRSFYEQYF

d_gene: NA
j_gene: TRBJ2-7
v_gene: TRBV5-1
abundance: NA
CDR3nt: TGCGCCAGCAGCGTTTCCCCCGGGAACTACGAGCAGTACTTC
CDR3aa: CASSVSPGNYEQYF

d_gene: NA
j_gene: TRBJ1-2
v_gene: TRBV27
abundance: many
CDR3nt: TGTGCCAGCAGTTTGAGGGGGGGGGGCGCCAATTATGGCTACACCTTC
CDR3aa: CASSLRGGGANYGYTF

d_gene: NA
j_gene: TRBJ1-2
v_gene: TRBV4-3
abundance: many
CDR3nt: TGCGCCAGCAGCCAAGATTCCGGGGGCGGCTATGGCTACACCTTC
CDR3aa: CASSQDSGGGYGYTF

d_gene: TRBD2
j_gene: TRBJ2-1
v_gene: TRBV20-1
abundance: NA
CDR3nt: TGCAGTGCTAGAGACCCTCGACTAGCGGTTTACAATGAGCAGTTCTTC
CDR3aa: CSARDPRLAVYNEQFF

d_gene: TRBD1
j_gene: TRBJ1-2
v_gene: TRBV20-1
abundance: NA
CDR3nt: TGCAGTGCTACACCTCGAACGGGACAGGGTTTCTTCGGGTATGGCTACACCTTC
CDR3aa: CSATPRTGQGFFGYGYTF

d_gene: TRBD1
j_gene: TRBJ2-1
v_gene: TRBV18
abundance: many
CDR3nt: TGTGCCAGCTCGTACCGGGACAGGGTGAACTACAATGAGCAGTTCTTC
CDR3aa: CASSYRDRVNYNEQFF

d_gene: NA
j_gene: TRBJ1-5
v_gene: TRBV6-1
abundance: NA
CDR3nt: TGTGCCAGCAGTGAATCGGGCCTTAGCAATCAGCCCCAGCATTTT
CDR3aa: CASSESGLSNQPQHF

d_gene: TRBD2
j_gene: TRBJ2-1
v_gene: TRBV9
abundance: few
CDR3nt: TGTGCCAGCAGCGCCACTAGCGGAGTCTACAATGAGCAGTTCTTC
CDR3aa: CASSATSGVYNEQFF